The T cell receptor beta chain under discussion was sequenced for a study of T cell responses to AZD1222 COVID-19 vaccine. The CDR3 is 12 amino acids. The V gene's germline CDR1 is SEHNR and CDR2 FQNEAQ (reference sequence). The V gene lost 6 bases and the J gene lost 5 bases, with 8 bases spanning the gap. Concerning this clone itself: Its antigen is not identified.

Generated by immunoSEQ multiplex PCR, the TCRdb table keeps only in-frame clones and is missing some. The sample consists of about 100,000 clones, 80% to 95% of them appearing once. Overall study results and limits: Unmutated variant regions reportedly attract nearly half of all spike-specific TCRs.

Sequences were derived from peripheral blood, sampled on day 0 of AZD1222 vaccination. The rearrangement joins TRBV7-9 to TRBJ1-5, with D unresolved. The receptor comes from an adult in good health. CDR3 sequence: CASSYRYQPQHF. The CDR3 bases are TGTGCCAGCAGTTACCGGTATCAGCCCCAGCATTTT.